These T cell receptor beta chains were read from a single sample in a study of T-cell memory formation after mild COVID-19. MiXCR, applied by TCRdb to the 5' RACE reads, yields one record per CDR3 protein. This table holds about 400,000 distinct CDR3 sequences, 20% to 30% found once. Sequences were obtained from PBMCs or a T cell subset sorted from them (not recorded which). These receptors were collected from an adult woman who had mild COVID-19 (a few samples of this study predate the infection). Cell type and time point are not known. The conserved cysteine and the conserved F or W are not part of the CDR3 here.

v_gene,j_gene,CDR3aa
TRBV7-9,TRBJ1-2,ASRASGTGKVDGYT
TRBV13,TRBJ2-7,ASSNRDRAYEQY
TRBV14,TRBJ2-7,ASSRHPGSEQY
TRBV20-1,TRBJ2-5,SAARVQETQY
TRBV24-1,TRBJ2-2,ATSDARAGGYTGELF
TRBV12-3/TRBV12-4,TRBJ2-1,ASRRENNEQF
TRBV4-1,TRBJ1-6,ASRPLGTGSSPLH
TRBV19,TRBJ2-5,ASSGHAETQY
TRBV2,TRBJ1-2,ASSKLTVINYGYT
TRBV2,TRBJ1-2,ASSIKGDYGYT
TRBV10-3,TRBJ1-1,AISDRLNTEAF
TRBV11-2,TRBJ2-1,ASSGFSTSGRAIEQF
TRBV12-5,TRBJ1-5,ASEGSTNQPQH
TRBV19,TRBJ2-3,ASSLTWTDTQY
TRBV2,TRBJ2-7,ASGQVSYEQY
TRBV6-1,TRBJ1-3,ASSEFRTASGNTIY
TRBV10-3,TRBJ2-7,AIRGTPTYEQY
TRBV4-3,TRBJ2-7,ASSRRRDTRYEQY
TRBV29-1,TRBJ2-7,SVGGSSYEQY
TRBV21-1,TRBJ2-6,ASSKGDRILSGANVLT
TRBV4-2,TRBJ2-1,ASSQDLSGANNEQF
TRBV11-3,TRBJ2-1,ASSLGGLVINEQF